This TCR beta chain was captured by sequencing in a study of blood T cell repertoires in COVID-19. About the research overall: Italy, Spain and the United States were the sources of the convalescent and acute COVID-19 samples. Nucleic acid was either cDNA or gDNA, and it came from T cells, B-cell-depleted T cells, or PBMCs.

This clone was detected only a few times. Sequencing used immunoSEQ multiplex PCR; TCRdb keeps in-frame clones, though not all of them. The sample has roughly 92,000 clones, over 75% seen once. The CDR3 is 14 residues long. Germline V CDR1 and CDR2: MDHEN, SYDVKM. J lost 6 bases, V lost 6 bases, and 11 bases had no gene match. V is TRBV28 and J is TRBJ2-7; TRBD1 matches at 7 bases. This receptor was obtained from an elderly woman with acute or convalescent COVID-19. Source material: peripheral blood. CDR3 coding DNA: TGTGCCAGCAGGCGACAGGGACCAACAAGCGAGCAGTACTTC. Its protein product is CASRRQGPTSEQYF.